Listed here are 26 T cell receptor beta chains from one sample, sequenced in a study of T cell responses to AZD1222 COVID-19 vaccine. The repertoire was sequenced with immunoSEQ multiplex PCR; TCRdb's copy has only in-frame clones and lacks some. Among 70,000 or so clones listed, less than 85% were seen once. Source: peripheral blood, taken 28 days after the second AZD1222 dose. The origin of the receptors is an adult who received the AZD1222 COVID-19 vaccine.

This sequence joins TRBV7-2 and TRBJ2-7; 7 positions agree with TRBD1. The CDR3 sequence is 15 residues long. Germline CDR1 SGHTA, CDR2 FQGNSA. V trimming: 1 base; J trimming: 4 bases; junction bases outside the gene matches: 7. CDR3 sequence (DNA): TGTGCCAGCAGCTTAGGGGGGACAGTGGGTTACGAGCAGTACTTC. Protein product: CASSLGGTVGYEQYF.

The chain couples TRBV30 to TRBJ1-3; 7 nucleotides line up with TRBD1. Germline values: CDR1 GTSNPN, CDR2 SVGIG (reference sequence). This CDR3 comprises 15 residues. The V gene end was trimmed by 4 bases and the J gene end by 0 bases; junction bases not matched to a gene: 6. The CDR3 nucleotides read TGTGCCTGGATGCGGGACAGAGCCTCTGGAAACACCATATATTTT. It codes for CAWMRDRASGNTIYF.

About this clone itself: The CDR3 does not close with the conserved phenylalanine or tryptophan, likely indicating a read error. It is unclear where the CDR3 begins or ends on the DNA, so no DNA is shown, and the CDR3 is as TCRdb lists it. The chain joins TRBV5-7 to TRBJ2-7; the DNA was not compared with TRBD2, the D call given in the table. TRBV5-7 is recorded as an ORF, its role being uncertain. From its first to its last residue, the CDR3 has 14 amino acids. CDR3 amino acids: CASSLDRSLDSPLS.

The rearrangement links TRBV7-9 to TRBJ1-5; the D is unclear. The CDR3 covers 14 residues. V was pared by 5 bases and J by 5 bases, with 13 bases between. Germline-derived CDR1 and CDR2 are SEHNR and FQNEAQ (reference sequence). The CDR3 bases are TGTGCCAGCAGCCGGACTGGTCTGTATCAGCCCCAGCATTTT. It codes for CASSRTGLYQPQHF. Drawing the rest from reference TRBV7-9 and TRBJ1-5, the complete variable domain is DTGVSQNPRHKITKRGQNVTFRCDPISEHNRLYWYRQTLGQGPEFLTYFQNEAQLEKSRLLSDRFSAERPKGSFSTLEIQRTEQGDSAMYLCASSRTGLYQPQHFGDGTRLSIL.

This rearrangement joins TRBV3-1 (or the pseudogene TRBV3-2) to TRBJ2-7; D is unresolved. Germline-derived CDR1 and CDR2 are LGHDT and YNNKEL (reference sequence). V lost 0 bases and J 3 bases, leaving 12 bases between the germline ends. This CDR3 region has 15 residues. Here the CDR3 DNA reads TGTGCCAGCAGCCAAGACAGCCGGGCCTTCTACGAGCAGTACTTC. It specifies CASSQDSRAFYEQYF.

This clone was detected only once. This chain joins TRBV11-3 and TRBJ1-2; 9 nucleotides agree with TRBD1. The CDR3 is made up of 16 amino acids. Germline loops: CDR1 SGHNT, CDR2 YENEEA. After removal of 6 bases from V and 3 bases from J, the junction contained 11 bases not matched to a gene. As DNA, the CDR3 is TGTGCCAGCAGTCATGAGGGGAGACAGGGGGACTATGGCTACACCTTC. This gives the protein CASSHEGRQGDYGYTF.

The chain employs TRBV7-9 and TRBJ2-5; D perhaps matches TRBD2 (5 bases). CDR1 is SEHNR, CDR2 FQNEAQ, per germline (reference sequence). The CDR3 sequence is 15 residues long. Trimming removed 1 base from V and 4 bases from J, with 13 bases in between. CDR3 sequence reads: CASSLEVGVGETQYF. The CDR3 bases are TGTGCCAGCAGCTTAGAGGTCGGGGTGGGAGAGACCCAGTACTTC.

The chain recombines TRBV4-2 with TRBJ2-5; 12 bases line up with TRBD2. Germline V CDR1 and CDR2: LGHNA, YNFKEQ. Unmatched junction bases numbered 0, after V lost 0 bases and J lost 4 bases. This CDR3 has 15 amino acids. The chain's CDR3 is CASSQELAGGETQYF. The CDR3 region has the DNA TGTGCCAGCAGCCAAGAACTAGCGGGAGGAGAGACCCAGTACTTC.

The chain links TRBV18 to TRBJ1-2, with D perhaps TRBD1 (6 bases). There are 13 residues in the CDR3. Germline CDR1 and CDR2: KGHSH and LQKENI. Trimming removed 0 bases at V and 8 bases at J, with 10 bases between. The CDR3 DNA is TGTGCCAGCTCACCACCGGGGGGGCTGGGCTACACCTTC. Its translation: CASSPPGGLGYTF.

The CDR3 DNA follows: TGTGCTACAGTAGGACAGGGCGCTGGTGAGCAGTACTTC. It encodes CATVGQGAGEQYF. V and J are TRBV7-9 and TRBJ2-7, with 8 bases lining up with TRBD1. The CDR3 covers 13 residues. Germline CDR1 SEHNR, CDR2 FQNEAQ (reference sequence).

This clone was seen once. The V and J genes are TRBV11-1 and TRBJ2-3; D is possibly TRBD2 (6 bases). Trimming took 0 bases from V and 5 from J, leaving 9 bases between them. The CDR3 runs 14 residues. CDR1 and CDR2 (germline): SGHAT, FQDESV (reference sequence). CDR3 amino acids: CASSLASEGDTQYF. The CDR3 DNA is TGTGCCAGCAGCTTAGCCTCGGAGGGAGATACGCAGTATTTT.

The V gene is TRBV5-1, the J gene TRBJ2-1, with TRBD2 identical over 8 bases. V lost 0 bases, J lost 7 bases, and 6 bases stayed unmatched. The length of the CDR3 is 15 residues. Germline V gives CDR1 SGHRS, CDR2 YFSETQ. DNA for the CDR3: TGCGCCAGCAGCTTGGCTAGCGGGTTTAGGAATGAGCAGTTCTTC. It is translated as CASSLASGFRNEQFF.

The rearrangement joins TRBV2 to TRBJ2-2; TRBD2 might be the D (5 bases). CDR1 is SNHLY, CDR2 FYNNEI, per germline. The CDR3 spans 15 residues. Trimming cost V 5 bases and J 5 bases, with 15 bases left between them. Here the CDR3 reads CASSLDWFGTGELFF. The CDR3 region has the DNA TGTGCCAGCAGTTTGGACTGGTTTGGAACCGGGGAGCTGTTTTTT.

The gene calls are TRBV2 and TRBJ2-5, with D unresolved. This CDR3 has 13 amino acids. Trimming took off 5 bases at V and 2 bases at J, with 9 bases between the two ends. CDR1 SNHLY and CDR2 FYNNEI come from the germline V gene. CDR3 amino acids: CASSRDIQETQYF. The CDR3 DNA reads TGTGCCAGCAGTCGAGACATACAAGAGACCCAGTACTTC. The full variable domain, completed using reference TRBV2 and TRBJ2-5, is EPEVTQTPSHQVTQMGQEVILRCVPISNHLYFYWYRQILGQKVEFLVSFYNNEISEKSEIFDDQFSVERPDGSNFTLKIRSTKLEDSAMYFCASSRDIQETQYFGPGTRLLVL.

The rearrangement uses TRBV9 and TRBJ2-1; D might be TRBD2 (6 bases). V lost 0 bases and J 3 bases, leaving 7 bases between the germline ends. Germline values: CDR1 SGDLS, CDR2 YYNGEE. CDR3 length: 14 amino acids. Here the CDR3 DNA reads TGTGCCAGCAGCGTAGGGGGGGTCTACAATGAGCAGTTCTTC. Its translation is CASSVGGVYNEQFF.

The chain has TRBV2 and TRBJ1-5, with D maybe TRBD1 (6 bases). Germline V CDR1 and CDR2: SNHLY, FYNNEI. The CDR3 is 14 amino acids. Trimming took off 6 bases at V and 1 base at J, with 10 bases between the two ends. In DNA form, the CDR3 reads TGTGCCAGCAGACAGGGTTGGAGCAATCAGCCCCAGCATTTT. It encodes CASRQGWSNQPQHF.

This clone has just a few counts. The V gene is TRBV10-1, the J gene TRBJ1-2; D unclear. The CDR3 totals 14 residues. Deletions cut 0 bases from V and 1 base from J, with 6 bases between. Germline CDR1 WNHNN, CDR2 SYGVQD (reference sequence). The CDR3 sequence is CASSESAINYGYTF. CDR3 bases: TGCGCCAGCAGTGAGTCAGCGATTAACTATGGCTACACCTTC.

In its sample, this clone was seen once. The rearrangement joins TRBV4-1 to TRBJ2-7, with 10 bases lining up with TRBD2. J gave up 0 bases and V 3 bases, and 5 bases lay outside the gene matches. The CDR3 consists of 16 residues. Germline loops: CDR1 MGHRA, CDR2 YSYEKL. The CDR3 DNA is TGCGCCAGCAGCCAGGGAACTAGCGGGGCCTCCTACGAGCAGTACTTC. Its protein product is CASSQGTSGASYEQYF.

This chain uses TRBV14 with TRBJ2-1; TRBD1 matches 10 bases. With V trimmed by 5 bases and J by 0 bases, 4 bases remained unmatched. Germline lookup yields CDR1 SGHDN and CDR2 FVKESK. The CDR3 extends over 16 amino acids. The CDR3 loop is CASSYWTGGSYNEQFF. Written as DNA, the CDR3 is TGTGCCAGCAGCTATTGGACAGGGGGCTCCTACAATGAGCAGTTCTTC.

This chain connects TRBV7-6 to TRBJ2-1; D perhaps matches TRBD1 (6 bases). The CDR3 runs 14 residues. The V and J ends lost 0 bases and 8 bases respectively, with 11 bases between them. Germline lookup yields CDR1 SGHVS and CDR2 FNYEAQ. The CDR3 DNA sequence: TGTGCCAGCAGCTTAGCACAGGGTATCCATGAGCAGTTCTTC. It encodes CASSLAQGIHEQFF.

The chain couples TRBV7-6 to TRBJ2-7, with D possibly being TRBD2 (5 bases). Germline V gene lookup returns CDR1 SGHVS and CDR2 FNYEAQ. The CDR3 covers 16 residues. V was trimmed by 5 bases and J by 0 bases, leaving 17 bases between them. CDR3 amino acids: CASSPGAAGLSYEQYF. The CDR3 DNA sequence: TGTGCCAGCAGCCCCGGTGCGGCGGGCCTCTCCTACGAGCAGTACTTC.

This rearrangement joins TRBV2 to TRBJ1-2; D is unclear. This CDR3 comprises 13 residues. Trimming left V 6 bases short and J 3 bases short, with 11 bases between. CDR1 is SNHLY and CDR2 is FYNNEI in the germline V gene. Here the CDR3 reads CASSDGRDYGYTF. The CDR3, as DNA: TGTGCCAGCAGCGACGGACGGGACTATGGCTACACCTTC. The complete variable domain, with remaining parts taken from reference TRBV2 and TRBJ1-2, reads EPEVTQTPSHQVTQMGQEVILRCVPISNHLYFYWYRQILGQKVEFLVSFYNNEISEKSEIFDDQFSVERPDGSNFTLKIRSTKLEDSAMYFCASSDGRDYGYTFGSGTRLTVV.

The rearrangement uses TRBV20-1 and TRBJ2-1; D tentatively reads TRBD1 or TRBD2 (5 bases each). This CDR3 contains 14 residues. CDR1 is DFQATT, CDR2 SNEGSKA, per germline (reference sequence). Trimming removed 5 bases from V and 7 bases from J, with 18 bases in between. The CDR3 DNA is TGCAGTGCTCGTGGTCCTCCTGAGGGGAATGAGCAGTTCTTC. Translation: CSARGPPEGNEQFF.

This clone was picked up a small number of times. The V and J genes are TRBV15 and TRBJ2-2; D uncertain. The V end lost 3 bases, the J end lost 4 bases, and 3 bases lay between the germline ends. CDR3 length: 12 residues. The V gene's germline CDR1 is LNHNV and CDR2 YYDKDF (reference sequence). Written as DNA, the CDR3 is TGTGCCACCAGCAGGAGCACCGGGGAGCTGTTTTTT. Its protein product is CATSRSTGELFF.

The rearrangement links TRBV10-3 to TRBJ2-3; D ambiguous. Germline values: CDR1 ENHRY, CDR2 SYGVKD. V dropped 3 bases and J dropped 1 base, with 8 bases sitting between them. The length of the CDR3 is 14 residues. CDR3 loop: CAISEREGTDTQYF. The CDR3 DNA reads as TGTGCCATCAGTGAACGAGAAGGCACAGATACGCAGTATTTT.

The chain combines TRBV15 with TRBJ1-2; 7 nucleotides align to TRBD1. Germline V gene lookup returns CDR1 LNHNV and CDR2 YYDKDF (reference sequence). This CDR3 comprises 14 residues. With 0 bases clipped from V and 12 bases from J, the junction kept 10 bases outside the gene matches. CDR3 nucleotides: TGTGCCACCAGCAGAGATCCGCGACAGGGCAACCACACCTTC. Its protein is CATSRDPRQGNHTF.